The entry below describes one T cell receptor (beta chain). Repertoires were generated with immunoSEQ multiplex PCR, while TCRdb's copy carries only in-frame clones and drops some. In the table there are millions of clones, under 95% of which are singletons. This sample was taken from a study of shared clonotypes between healthy human individuals. Study-wide background: CD4 naive and memory got three plates each, CD8 naive two, CD8 memory one.

CDR3 length: 15 residues. CDR1 PRHDT and CDR2 FYEKMQ come from the germline V gene (reference sequence). V dropped 1 base and J dropped 3 bases, with 13 bases sitting between them. It was CD45RO-negative cells, positively selected for CCR7, that made up naive CD8 cells, with terminally differentiated effector memory CD45RA+ cells excluded. The specimen sequenced was naive CD8+ T cells from PBMCs. The rearrangement uses TRBV13 and TRBJ2-7, with D possibly being TRBD1 or TRBD2 (5 bases each). This TCR was recovered from a man between 18 and 29 years old in good health. Some clones in this sample may be carry-over from other donors' samples. CDR3 sequence (DNA): TGTGCCAGCAGCTTAGAGTTGAGGGGATTCTACGAGCAGTACTTC. Translated: CASSLELRGFYEQYF.